The clone carrying this TCR beta chain showed up just a few times. Its target is unknown. This sample was included in a study of response to subunit inactivated influenza vaccine. General observations from the study: The authors proposed limited new T cell recruitment per seasonal influenza vaccination.

Via MiXCR, TCRdb re-called the RT-PCR reads, giving one row per CDR3 protein. This sample has about 180,000 distinct CDR3 sequences, with about 10% found just once. The CDR3 extends over 19 amino acids. Trimming took 4 bases from V and 0 from J, leaving 25 bases between them. CDR1 and CDR2 (germline): SGDLS, YYNGEE. The source is a middle-aged man who received an inactivated influenza vaccine. The genes are TRBV9 and TRBJ1-1; D is perhaps TRBD1 (6 bases). The material sequenced was non-naive T cells sorted from PBMCs, taken on the day of vaccination. The CDR3: CASSPVPGRGWTMNTEAFF. CDR3 DNA: TGTGCCAGCAGCCCCGTCCCGGGCAGGGGATGGACGATGAACACTGAAGCTTTCTTT.